The 27 T cell receptor beta chains below were found in one sample sequenced in a study of T cell repertoires in ileal Crohn's disease. Profiling relied on immunoSEQ multiplex PCR, and the TCRdb table lists in-frame clones only, not all of them. This repertoire shows 5,500 to 7,000 clones, about 95% found once; its top ten account for approximately 0.28%. The sequenced sample consisted of ileal tissue. Every receptor here comes from an adult with Crohn's disease.

The chain has TRBV5-1 and TRBJ1-2; 9 bases map to TRBD1. The CDR3 contains 18 residues. Germline values: CDR1 SGHRS, CDR2 YFSETQ. Trimming removed 0 bases from V and 1 base from J; junction bases left unmatched: 10. CDR3 loop: CASSLGVPGQGGNYGYTF. The CDR3 DNA follows: TGCGCCAGCAGCTTGGGAGTCCCGGGACAGGGAGGTAACTATGGCTACACCTTC. Combining the CDR3 with reference TRBV5-1 and TRBJ1-2 gives the whole variable domain KAGVTQTPRYLIKTRGQQVTLSCSPISGHRSVSWYQQTPGQGLQFLFEYFSETQRNKGNFPGRFSGRQFSNSRSEMNVSTLELGDSALYLCASSLGVPGQGGNYGYTFGSGTRLTVV.

The chain joins TRBV6-6 to TRBJ2-1; 7 nucleotides line up with TRBD1. The length of the CDR3 is 13 residues. Trimming removed 6 bases from V and 6 bases from J; junction bases left unmatched: 5. Looked up from germline, CDR1 is MNHNY and CDR2 is SVGAGI (reference sequence). CDR3 nucleotides: TGTGCCAGCAGCCACGGACAGGCCAATGAGCAGTTCTTC. Amino acids: CASSHGQANEQFF.

The chain employs TRBV15 and TRBJ1-2; TRBD1 agrees at 7 bases. The trim removed 8 bases at V and 3 bases at J, leaving 18 bases unmatched. The germline V gene encodes CDR1 LNHNV and CDR2 YYDKDF (reference sequence). CDR3 size: 17 residues. The CDR3 protein is CATSQGLGQTLYYGYTF. In nucleotides, the CDR3 is TGTGCCACCTCACAGGGGCTCGGACAGACCCTTTACTATGGCTACACCTTC.

In this sample, this clone turned up once. V and J are TRBV7-3 and TRBJ2-1, with D possibly matching TRBD2 (6 bases). The CDR3 has 15 amino acids. V lost 0 bases, J lost 7 bases, and 13 bases lay in between. The V gene's germline CDR1 is SGHTA and CDR2 FQGTGA. The chain's CDR3 is CASSLTAGKLNEQFF. The CDR3, as DNA: TGTGCCAGCAGCTTAACGGCGGGGAAGCTTAATGAGCAGTTCTTC.

The chain links TRBV29-1 to TRBJ2-7, with TRBD2 matching 8 bases. The CDR3 is made up of 13 amino acids. The trim removed 1 base at V and 3 bases at J, leaving 2 bases unmatched. Germline values: CDR1 SQVTM, CDR2 ANQGSEA. The CDR3 nucleotides are TGCAGCGTTGAAGCGGGGGGGCTCTACGAGCAGTACTTC. Its translation: CSVEAGGLYEQYF.

The chain recombines TRBV7-2 with TRBJ1-4; the D is unclear. This CDR3 is 16 amino acids long. Between the trimmed V and J ends, which lost 1 base and 2 bases, there was a span of 11 bases. Germline CDR1 is SGHTA and CDR2 is FQGNSA. The CDR3 nucleotides read TGTGCCAGCAGCTTAGAACTCGGGGTTACTAATGAAAAACTGTTTTTT. It encodes CASSLELGVTNEKLFF.

The chain couples TRBV7-9 to TRBJ2-5; a weak D match, TRBD2 (6 bases). Deletions cut 5 bases from V and 2 bases from J, with 12 bases between. This CDR3 is 14 amino acids long. Germline CDR1 SEHNR, CDR2 FQNEAQ (reference sequence). CDR3: CASSRLAGQETQYF. The CDR3 nucleotides read TGTGCCAGCAGCCGCTTGGCGGGGCAAGAGACCCAGTACTTC.

The rearrangement uses TRBV27 and TRBJ2-3; TRBD1 might be the D (6 bases). V lost 5 bases and J lost 6, with 18 bases in between. There are 15 residues in the CDR3. The germline gives CDR1 MNHEY, CDR2 SMNVEV (reference sequence). The CDR3, as DNA: TGTGCCAGCAGTGACCCAAGAGGGCAGGGGGATACGCAGTATTTT. It yields the protein CASSDPRGQGDTQYF.

The chain joins TRBV4-2 to TRBJ1-1; TRBD1 aligns across 8 bases. Germline V CDR1 and CDR2: LGHNA, YNFKEQ. Trimming cost V 3 bases and J 4 bases; bases outside gene matches: 4. This CDR3 is 14 amino acids long. The CDR3 reads CASSQTGAFTEAFF. As DNA, the CDR3 is TGTGCCAGCAGCCAGACAGGGGCTTTCACTGAAGCTTTCTTT.

The CDR3 sequence: CARSCAPGNQYEQYV. The DNA of the CDR3 is TGTGCCAGAAGCTGCGCCCCAGGAAATCAATACGAGCAGTACGTC. The rearrangement uses TRBV5-3 and TRBJ2-7, with D uncertain. TRBV5-3 qualifies as an ORF whose function is uncertain. The CDR3 runs 15 residues. V was shortened by 3 bases and J by 4 bases, with 17 bases between the two germline ends.

The CDR3 sequence: CARDKRGGKDTQYF. As DNA, the CDR3 is TGTGCCCGAGACAAGCGGGGGGGGAAGGATACGCAGTATTTT. The J gene is TRBJ2-3, the V gene TRBV6-9; 10 bases match TRBD2. CDR1 MNHGY and CDR2 SVAAGI come from the germline V gene. The CDR3 is 14 residues long. J lost 6 bases, V lost 11 bases, and 11 bases had no gene match.

The V call is TRBV5-1, the J call TRBJ1-4, with TRBD1 matching 7 bases. Germline CDR1 and CDR2: SGHRS and YFSETQ. V lost 4 bases and J lost 7; bases outside the gene matches: 7. The CDR3 is 14 amino acids. The CDR3 DNA reads TGCGCCAGCAGCCCCAACGGGGACAGTGAAAAACTGTTTTTT. Its translation: CASSPNGDSEKLFF.

The chain uses TRBV6-6 and TRBJ2-4; TRBD1 matches 10 bases. V lost 6 bases and J lost 0; bases outside the gene matches: 2. Germline V lookup: CDR1 MNHNY, CDR2 SVGAGI (reference sequence). The CDR3 totals 15 residues. Written as DNA, the CDR3 is TGTGCCAGCAGCCGGGACAGGGGAGCCAAAAACATTCAGTACTTC. This encodes CASSRDRGAKNIQYF.

In this sample, this clone turned up once. The chain is built from TRBV6-1 and TRBJ2-1, with D possibly being TRBD1 (5 bases). The CDR3 is 13 amino acids. CDR1 and CDR2 (germline): MNHNS, SASEGT. V was cut by 6 bases and J by 13 bases, with 19 bases left in between. The CDR3 bases are TGTGCCAGCAGACGAGACAGCTCTCTGTCCCAGTTCTTC. Translated: CASRRDSSLSQFF.

V usage is TRBV18 and J usage is TRBJ1-1, with 12 bases lining up with TRBD1. The CDR3 sequence is 17 residues long. The V and J ends lost 6 bases and 1 base, in that order; junction bases with no gene match: 9. Per germline, CDR1 KGHSH and CDR2 LQKENI. The CDR3 loop is CASSPGTGGAGNTEAFF. The CDR3 nucleotides read TGTGCCAGCTCCCCCGGGACAGGGGGCGCGGGGAACACTGAAGCTTTCTTT.

The chain links TRBV9 to TRBJ2-1; D unresolved. The CDR3 is 15 residues long. The germline V gene has CDR1 SGDLS and CDR2 YYNGEE. Trimming took 2 bases from V and 0 from J, leaving 9 bases between them. The CDR3 is CASSVQESSYNEQFF. DNA for the CDR3: TGTGCCAGCAGCGTTCAAGAGAGCTCCTACAATGAGCAGTTCTTC.

The chain recombines TRBV28 with TRBJ2-4; D is perhaps TRBD2 (6 bases). The CDR3 has 12 residues. V dropped 3 bases and J dropped 9 bases, with 9 bases sitting between them. Per the germline V gene, CDR1 is MDHEN and CDR2 is SYDVKM. CDR3 in amino acids: CASSLDGSIQYF. The CDR3 coding sequence is TGTGCCAGCAGTTTGGACGGGAGCATTCAGTACTTC.

The J gene is TRBJ2-2, the V gene TRBV5-4, with TRBD1 matching over 9 bases. The CDR3 loop spans 15 amino acids. J gave up 3 bases and V 4 bases, and 4 bases lay outside the gene matches. Germline V CDR1 and CDR2: SGHNT, YYREEE (reference sequence). For the CDR3, the DNA is TGTGCCAGCAGCACGGGACAGGGACACACCGGGGAGCTGTTTTTT. Its translation is CASSTGQGHTGELFF.

The V and J genes are TRBV28 and TRBJ1-1; 7 positions agree with TRBD1. Trimming cost V 5 bases and J 2 bases; bases outside gene matches: 5. The length of the CDR3 is 14 residues. Per germline, CDR1 MDHEN and CDR2 SYDVKM. The CDR3 loop reads CASSQQGTNTEAFF. DNA for the CDR3: TGTGCCAGCAGTCAACAGGGGACCAACACTGAAGCTTTCTTT.

This clone was observed a single time. The chain carries TRBV7-2 and TRBJ2-6, with 8 bases matching TRBD1. The CDR3 spans 18 residues. The V gene end was trimmed by 2 bases and the J gene end by 3 bases; junction bases not matched to a gene: 9. Per germline, CDR1 SGHTA and CDR2 FQGNSA. CDR3 protein: CASSLTGGGALGANVLTF. Here the CDR3 DNA reads TGTGCCAGCAGCTTAACAGGGGGTGGGGCTCTTGGGGCCAACGTCCTGACTTTC.

This chain joins TRBV15 and TRBJ1-6, with 7 bases lining up with TRBD1. From germline, CDR1 is LNHNV and CDR2 YYDKDF (reference sequence). This CDR3 is 17 amino acids long. J was trimmed by 7 bases and V by 0 bases; bases with no gene match: 9. The CDR3 nucleotides read TGTGCCACCAGCAGAGACCCGACAGGGCTGGGAAATTCACCCCTCCACTTT. Protein product: CATSRDPTGLGNSPLHF. Full variable domain (remainder filled in from reference TRBV15 and TRBJ1-6): DAMVIQNPRYQVTQFGKPVTLSCSQTLNHNVMYWYQQKSSQAPKLLFHYYDKDFNNEADTPDNFQSRRPNTSFCFLDIRSPGLGDTAMYLCATSRDPTGLGNSPLHFGNGTRLTVT.

This chain joins TRBV7-3 and TRBJ1-1; 8 bases align to TRBD1. Losses at the gene ends were 5 bases for V and 3 bases for J; bases not matched to a gene: 5. CDR1 and CDR2 (germline): SGHTA, FQGTGA. The CDR3 is made up of 14 amino acids. CDR3 coding DNA: TGTGCCAGCAGCAGGACAGGGCCGGACACTGAAGCTTTCTTT. Its protein product is CASSRTGPDTEAFF. The whole variable domain, filled in from reference TRBV7-3 and TRBJ1-1, reads GAGVSQTPSNKVTEKGKYVELRCDPISGHTALYWYRQSLGQGPEFLIYFQGTGAADDSGLPNDRFFAVRPEGSVSTLKIQRTERGDSAVYLCASSRTGPDTEAFFGQGTRLTVV.

V gene TRBV13 combines with J gene TRBJ1-3; weak D call: TRBD1 (5 bases). The V and J ends lost 3 bases and 0 bases respectively, with 12 bases between them. The germline V gene encodes CDR1 PRHDT and CDR2 FYEKMQ (reference sequence). CDR3 length: 16 residues. CDR3 amino acids: CASSFQGRGSGNTIYF. The DNA for the CDR3 is TGTGCCAGCAGCTTCCAGGGCCGCGGCTCTGGAAACACCATATATTTT.

V and J are TRBV11-1 and TRBJ2-2; 8 nucleotides agree with TRBD2. The CDR3 runs to 14 residues. J lost 1 base, V lost 5 bases, and 0 bases had no gene match. The V gene's germline CDR1 is SGHAT and CDR2 FQDESV (reference sequence). The CDR3 coding sequence is TGTGCCAGCAGCGCGGGGGGGAACACCGGGGAGCTGTTTTTT. Protein sequence: CASSAGGNTGELFF. Variable domain in full (rest from reference TRBV11-1 and TRBJ2-2): EAEVAQSPRYKITEKSQAVAFWCDPISGHATLYWYRQILGQGPELLVQFQDESVVDDSQLPKDRFSAERLKGVDSTLKIQPAELGDSAMYLCASSAGGNTGELFFGEGSRLTVL.

This clone was detected once. This rearrangement joins TRBV27 to TRBJ1-6; TRBD1 agrees at 7 bases. With 2 bases clipped from V and 9 bases from J, the junction kept 7 bases outside the gene matches. Germline loops: CDR1 MNHEY, CDR2 SMNVEV (reference sequence). The CDR3 totals 15 residues. The CDR3 loop is CASSLRQGVRSPLHF. CDR3 in DNA: TGTGCCAGCAGTTTAAGGCAGGGGGTCCGTTCACCCCTCCACTTT.

This chain joins TRBV5-1 and TRBJ2-3, with TRBD2 matching 11 bases. CDR1 is SGHRS, CDR2 YFSETQ, per germline. Trimming cost V 4 bases and J 1 base; bases outside gene matches: 2. The CDR3 runs 15 residues. The DNA for the CDR3 is TGCGCCAGCAGCCCGGGACTAGCGGGCACAGATACGCAGTATTTT. Protein product: CASSPGLAGTDTQYF. Based on the CDR3 plus reference TRBV5-1 and TRBJ2-3, the full variable domain is KAGVTQTPRYLIKTRGQQVTLSCSPISGHRSVSWYQQTPGQGLQFLFEYFSETQRNKGNFPGRFSGRQFSNSRSEMNVSTLELGDSALYLCASSPGLAGTDTQYFGPGTRLTVL.

The rearrangement uses TRBV18 and TRBJ2-5; D gene ambiguous. Trimming shortened V by 1 base and J by 5 bases, and 8 bases separated the two germline ends. CDR3 length: 13 amino acids. CDR1 is KGHSH and CDR2 is LQKENI in the germline V gene. The CDR3 bases are TGTGCCAGCTCACCACTGGGCAGCGAGACCCAGTACTTC. It specifies CASSPLGSETQYF.